This T cell receptor beta chain was obtained from a study of blood T cell repertoires in COVID-19. The overall study: Samples representing acute and convalescent COVID-19 were sourced from the United States, Italy and Spain. PBMCs, B-cell-depleted T cells, or T cells were the source of the cDNA or gDNA that made up the material.

There are 14 residues in the CDR3. Trimming removed 10 bases from V and 1 base from J, with 14 bases in between. Germline CDR1 is MNHEY and CDR2 is SVGAGI. Original analysis: Estimated nucleated cell counts came from reference gene primer amplification. The data were produced by immunoSEQ multiplex PCR, yet TCRdb's version contains in-frame clones alone and is incomplete. V, J and clone size derive from that table, while D and trimming were established from the DNA sequence. The sample yields 50,000 to 60,000 clones, roughly 91% seen once. The receptor's source is a human donor in a cohort sampled during active COVID-19. This chain joins TRBV6-5 and TRBJ1-5, with D possibly being TRBD1 (5 bases). Sequenced: peripheral blood. The CDR3 sequence is CATTPGWSNQPQHF. CDR3 DNA: TGTGCCACTACCCCAGGGTGGAGCAATCAGCCCCAGCATTTT.